Shown below are 10 T cell receptor beta chains from a single sample sequenced in a study of blood T cell repertoires in COVID-19. Sequencing used immunoSEQ multiplex PCR; TCRdb keeps in-frame clones, though not all of them. The sample carries around 150,000 clones, approximately 79% recorded once. The sequencing sample was made of peripheral blood. Every receptor here comes from a man aged 50 or older with active or convalescent COVID-19.

V gene TRBV5-4 combines with J gene TRBJ2-7; D perhaps matches TRBD2 (5 bases). The CDR3 covers 14 residues. From germline, CDR1 is SGHNT and CDR2 YYREEE (reference sequence). V lost 1 base to trimming and J lost 2 bases, with 10 bases between them. As DNA, the CDR3 is TGTGCCAGCAGCTTGATGGACTTTGCCTACGAGCAGTACTTC. This encodes CASSLMDFAYEQYF. Full variable domain (outside the CDR3, taken from reference TRBV5-4 and TRBJ2-7): ETGVTQSPTHLIKTRGQQVTLRCSSQSGHNTVSWYQQALGQGPQFIFQYYREEENGRGNFPPRFSGLQFPNYSSELNVNALELDDSALYLCASSLMDFAYEQYFGPGTRLTVT.

This rearrangement joins TRBV27 to TRBJ2-1, with TRBD2 matching 13 bases. The length of the CDR3 is 17 residues. Germline V gene data show CDR1 as MNHEY and CDR2 as SMNVEV (reference sequence). V dropped 5 bases and J dropped 8; count of bases not matched to a gene: 12. The CDR3 reads CASSGGLAGIRSDEQFF. The DNA of the CDR3 is TGTGCCAGCAGTGGGGGACTAGCGGGAATAAGGTCGGATGAGCAGTTCTTC.

J is TRBJ1-2 and V is TRBV27; weak D call: TRBD1 (6 bases). In germline, CDR1 is MNHEY, CDR2 SMNVEV (reference sequence). V dropped 6 bases and J dropped 13 bases, with 18 bases sitting between them. The CDR3 has 12 amino acids. CDR3: CASSSGTYFPTF. The CDR3 coding sequence is TGTGCCAGCAGCTCCGGGACATACTTTCCCACCTTC.

This clone was found once. V and J are TRBV5-1 and TRBJ2-7; 11 bases agree with TRBD2. The CDR3 is made up of 15 amino acids. With 4 bases clipped from V and 4 bases from J, the junction kept 7 bases outside the gene matches. Germline V CDR1 and CDR2: SGHRS, YFSETQ. The DNA for the CDR3 is TGCGCCAGCAGCGTCACTAGCGGGAGTTTTTACGAGCAGTACTTC. It translates to CASSVTSGSFYEQYF.

The rearrangement joins TRBV19 to TRBJ1-1; TRBD1 is a possible D gene (5 bases). V shed 5 bases and J shed 1 base, with 14 bases lying between them. There are 15 residues in the CDR3. Germline loops: CDR1 LNHDA, CDR2 SQIVND (reference sequence). The CDR3 DNA sequence: TGTGCCAGTAGTCCTAGGGGTAGCAGGAACACTGAAGCTTTCTTT. This translates into CASSPRGSRNTEAFF.

This clone has only one observation. This sequence joins TRBV28 and TRBJ2-1, with 12 bases fitting TRBD2. V dropped 6 bases and J dropped 7; count of bases not matched to a gene: 7. This CDR3 spans 15 amino acids. CDR1 MDHEN and CDR2 SYDVKM come from the germline V gene. CDR3 protein: CASRILAGGRNEQFF. CDR3 nucleotide sequence: TGTGCCAGCAGAATACTAGCGGGAGGACGGAATGAGCAGTTCTTC. Full variable domain (outside the CDR3, taken from reference TRBV28 and TRBJ2-1): DVKVTQSSRYLVKRTGEKVFLECVQDMDHENMFWYRQDPGLGLRLIYFSYDVKMKEKGDIPEGYSVSREKKERFSLILESASTNQTSMYLCASRILAGGRNEQFFGPGTRLTVL.

A single count supports this clone. The rearrangement joins TRBV7-2 to TRBJ2-7; TRBD2 matches 7 bases. This CDR3 has 16 amino acids. The trim removed 0 bases at V and 4 bases at J, leaving 9 bases unmatched. Germline CDR1 SGHTA, CDR2 FQGNSA. Here the CDR3 reads CASSLAGGENPYEQYF. The CDR3 DNA sequence: TGTGCCAGCAGCTTAGCGGGGGGGGAAAATCCGTACGAGCAGTACTTC.

The chain links TRBV27 to TRBJ2-7; D ambiguous. The CDR3 contains 14 residues. The germline V gene has CDR1 MNHEY and CDR2 SMNVEV (reference sequence). V was trimmed by 0 bases and J by 3 bases, leaving 9 bases between them. Written as DNA, the CDR3 is TGTGCCAGCAGTTTATCTCAGGTTGGCTACGAGCAGTACTTC. It is translated as CASSLSQVGYEQYF.

The chain couples TRBV15 to TRBJ1-1; TRBD1 is a possible D gene (5 bases). From germline, CDR1 is LNHNV and CDR2 YYDKDF (reference sequence). The V end lost 0 bases, the J end lost 1 base, and 12 bases lay between the germline ends. This CDR3 has 16 residues. CDR3 region: CATSRDDGHQNTEAFF. CDR3 DNA: TGTGCCACCAGCAGAGACGATGGACACCAGAACACTGAAGCTTTCTTT.

This clone was found a few times. The chain has TRBV3-1 (or the pseudogene TRBV3-2) and TRBJ2-1; D is perhaps TRBD1 (5 bases). V was pared by 4 bases and J by 8 bases, with 6 bases between. The CDR3 runs to 11 residues. Germline V gene lookup returns CDR1 LGHDT and CDR2 YNNKEL (reference sequence). The CDR3 is CASSLGDEQFF. The DNA for the CDR3 is TGTGCCAGCAGCCTAGGGGATGAGCAGTTCTTC.